This T cell receptor (beta chain) was sequenced for a study of Graves' ophthalmopathy and Graves' hyperthyroidism. Using RNA transcripts, the TCR beta CDR3 regions were amplified. The library came from an HTBI-primed first-round RT-PCR and a second-round multiplex PCR. Via MiXCR, TCRdb re-called the multiplex PCR reads, giving one row per CDR3 protein. There are about 400,000 distinct CDR3 sequences in the sample; around 20% occur only once, and around 1.4% lies in the top ten. The CDR3 covers 15 residues. V was clipped by 6 bases and J by 0 bases; unmatched bases: 4. Per germline, CDR1 MNHEY and CDR2 SVGEGT. In this sample, this clonotype turned up many times.

The chain is built from TRBV6-2 or TRBV6-3 and TRBJ1-1; the match to TRBD1 covers 10 bases. The sample was peripheral blood. This receptor was identified in a woman under 30 with Graves' ophthalmopathy. CDR3 amino acids: CASRWTGGMNTEAFF. DNA for the CDR3: TGTGCCAGCAGATGGACAGGGGGGATGAACACTGAAGCTTTCTTT.